Sequencing of this T cell receptor beta chain was carried out in a study of T cell responses to AZD1222 COVID-19 vaccine. Whole-study results and caveats: Close to half of all spike-specific TCRs reportedly target regions of the variants that are unmutated.

Clones were sequenced by immunoSEQ multiplex PCR, and TCRdb holds only the in-frame ones, with some missing. This table holds under 150,000 clones, approximately 91% found once. V lost 5 bases to trimming and J lost 3 bases, with 11 bases between them. The CDR3 extends over 13 amino acids. Germline values: CDR1 ENHRY, CDR2 SYGVKD. Of note for this clone: Its antigen is not known.

The chain is built from TRBV10-3 and TRBJ2-7; tentative D call: TRBD2 (5 bases). This clonotype originated in an adult who received the AZD1222 COVID-19 vaccine. The starting material was peripheral blood, obtained 28 days after the second AZD1222 dose. CDR3 sequence: CAISPEVNYEQYF. The DNA for the CDR3 is TGTGCCATCAGTCCGGAGGTGAACTACGAGCAGTACTTC.